These 27 T cell receptor beta chains came from one sample sequenced in a study of molecular identifiers for immune sequencing clone quantification. MiXCR was run by TCRdb on the PCR reads, yielding one entry per CDR3 protein. The repertoire consists of tens of thousands of distinct CDR3 sequences, with less than 20% occurring once and the leading ten covering 1.5%. Sequenced: naive CD8+ T cells from blood, with Jurkat cell RNA spiked in. Documented subset: FACS-sorted CD8+CD4-CCR7+CD45RA+ naive T cells. The receptors originated from a human donor in good health. Some libraries in this study had Jurkat cell RNA spiked in.

This clonotype was seen at least ten times. CDR3 nucleotide sequence: TGTGCCAGCAGCCCCGGGACAGCCGTCTACGAGCAGTACTTC. Translating it yields CASSPGTAVYEQYF. This chain joins TRBV7-9 and TRBJ2-7, with 7 bases lining up with TRBD1. Germline V gene lookup returns CDR1 SEHNR and CDR2 FQNEAQ (reference sequence). The CDR3 is 14 amino acids. Trimming at V came to 5 bases and at J to 3 bases, leaving 7 bases not matched to a gene.

This clonotype was seen many times. The genes are TRBV30 and TRBJ1-5; 10 bases match TRBD1. Germline values: CDR1 GTSNPN, CDR2 SVGIG (reference sequence). Losses at the gene ends were 1 base for V and 4 bases for J; bases not matched to a gene: 1. There are 14 residues in the CDR3. Here the CDR3 DNA reads TGTGCCTGGAGTGAGGGACAGGGGAATCAGCCCCAGCATTTT. It specifies CAWSEGQGNQPQHF.

This chain uses TRBV3-1 with TRBJ2-3; D gene unclear. With 0 bases removed from V and 0 bases from J, the gap between germline ends came to 7 bases. Per the germline V gene, CDR1 is LGHDT and CDR2 is YNNKEL (reference sequence). This CDR3 is 15 amino acids long. The CDR3 nucleotides are TGTGCCAGCAGCCAAGACTACCTGAGCACAGATACGCAGTATTTT. The encoded protein is CASSQDYLSTDTQYF.

This clonotype has at least ten counts. The rearrangement joins TRBV12-3 or TRBV12-4 to TRBJ1-5; D unclear. The length of the CDR3 is 15 residues. V lost 3 bases and J 6 bases, leaving 15 bases between the germline ends. The CDR3 coding sequence is TGTGCCAGCAGTTTGGGCAGACTCCTAAGTCAGCCCCAGCATTTT. Residues: CASSLGRLLSQPQHF.

This clonotype was detected many times. The chain recombines TRBV9 with TRBJ2-1, with TRBD2 matching over 7 bases. Germline loops: CDR1 SGDLS, CDR2 YYNGEE. The CDR3 totals 16 residues. V dropped 0 bases and J dropped 0; count of bases not matched to a gene: 3. Here the CDR3 DNA reads TGTGCCAGCAGCGTAGAGGGCGGGAGCTCCTACAATGAGCAGTTCTTC. Its protein is CASSVEGGSSYNEQFF.

This sequence joins TRBV5-5 and TRBJ1-3, with TRBD1 matching over 12 bases. The germline V gene encodes CDR1 SGHKS and CDR2 YYEKEE (reference sequence). After removal of 0 bases from V and 4 bases from J, the junction contained 26 bases not matched to a gene. The CDR3 covers 24 residues. The DNA for the CDR3 is TGTGCCAGCAGCTTGGCCCCCGTGGACCATGAGGGACAGGGGGCGTCAACGCTCGGAAACACCATATATTTT. This codes for CASSLAPVDHEGQGASTLGNTIYF.

This clonotype came up many times. This rearrangement joins TRBV20-1 to TRBJ2-7; TRBD2 matches at 10 bases. The CDR3 consists of 17 residues. Germline V gene lookup returns CDR1 DFQATT and CDR2 SNEGSKA (reference sequence). The V and J ends lost 0 bases and 3 bases, in that order; junction bases with no gene match: 11. The CDR3 region has the DNA TGCAGTGCTAGAGATACCACTAGCGGGGAAAGGTTCTACGAGCAGTACTTC. It encodes CSARDTTSGERFYEQYF.

This clonotype occurred many times. The chain carries TRBV20-1 and TRBJ1-2, with D possibly matching TRBD1 (5 bases). The germline CDR1 and CDR2 sequences are DFQATT and SNEGSKA (reference sequence). With 1 base removed from V and 6 bases from J, the gap between germline ends came to 9 bases. This CDR3 spans 12 amino acids. In nucleotides, the CDR3 is TGCAGTGCTAGAGCGGAGGGGCATGGCTACACCTTC. Translation gives CSARAEGHGYTF.

This clonotype was picked up many times. The CDR3 loop is CATSRDRVAYEQYF. Here the CDR3 DNA reads TGTGCCACCAGCAGGGACAGGGTAGCCTACGAGCAGTACTTC. The gene calls are TRBV15 and TRBJ2-7; 8 bases are shared with TRBD1. V trimming: 3 bases; J trimming: 2 bases; junction bases outside the gene matches: 3. The CDR3 loop spans 14 amino acids. From germline, CDR1 is LNHNV and CDR2 YYDKDF (reference sequence). The full variable domain, in which reference TRBV15 and TRBJ2-7 provide the parts outside the CDR3, is DAMVIQNPRYQVTQFGKPVTLSCSQTLNHNVMYWYQQKSSQAPKLLFHYYDKDFNNEADTPDNFQSRRPNTSFCFLDIRSPGLGDTAMYLCATSRDRVAYEQYFGPGTRLTVT.

This clonotype was observed many times. This chain joins TRBV11-2 and TRBJ2-7; D may correspond to TRBD1 or TRBD2 (5 bases each). Germline-derived CDR1 and CDR2 are SGHAT and FQNNGV. The CDR3 extends over 14 amino acids. The V and J ends lost 4 bases and 0 bases respectively, with 10 bases between them. The CDR3 coding sequence is TGTGCCAGCAGCTGGGGGACGCGCTCCTACGAGCAGTACTTC. This codes for CASSWGTRSYEQYF.

Concerning this clonotype itself: Given a much more abundant clone one base away, this may be a read error. The chain employs TRBV7-9 and TRBJ2-7; 13 bases agree with TRBD2. This CDR3 has 19 amino acids. The V gene's germline CDR1 is SEHNR and CDR2 FQNEAQ (reference sequence). The CDR3 reads CASSLTLAGGPAGFYEPYF. CDR3 coding DNA: TGTGCCAGCAGCTTAACACTAGCGGGAGGGCCCGCGGGGTTCTACGAGCCGTACTTC.

This clonotype showed up many times. V gene TRBV28 combines with J gene TRBJ2-7; either TRBD1 or TRBD2 may fit D (5 bases each). The V gene's germline CDR1 is MDHEN and CDR2 SYDVKM. V lost 8 bases and J lost 1, with 12 bases in between. The length of the CDR3 is 13 residues. CDR3 region: CASLGALSYEQYF. CDR3 in DNA: TGTGCCAGCCTCGGGGCCCTTTCCTACGAGCAGTACTTC.

In regard to this clonotype: With a much larger clone just one base away, this may be a read error. The chain links TRBV27 to TRBJ1-4, with 7 bases fitting TRBD1. The CDR3 runs to 14 residues. CDR1 and CDR2 from the germline V gene are MNHEY and SMNVEV (reference sequence). CDR3 protein: CASYTGVTNEKLSF. The CDR3 DNA reads TGTGCCAGCTATACAGGGGTGACTAATGAAAAACTGTCTTTT.

This chain uses TRBV7-8 with TRBJ2-3, with 11 bases aligning to TRBD2. The germline V gene encodes CDR1 SGHVS and CDR2 FQNEAQ. V was clipped by 11 bases and J by 5 bases; unmatched bases: 12. The CDR3 is 15 amino acids. CDR3 nucleotides: TGTGCCGGGTTAGCGGGAGGGTCGCTGCAAGATACGCAGTATTTT. It encodes CAGLAGGSLQDTQYF. Together with reference TRBV7-8 and TRBJ2-3, the CDR3 gives the full variable domain: GAGVSQSPRYKVAKRGQDVALRCDPISGHVSLFWYQQALGQGPEFLTYFQNEAQLDKSGLPSDRFFAERPEGSVSTLKIQRTQQEDSAVYLCAGLAGGSLQDTQYFGPGTRLTVL.

This rearrangement joins TRBV7-6 to TRBJ2-2; 7 nucleotides match TRBD2. There are 13 residues in the CDR3. V trimming: 8 bases; J trimming: 4 bases; junction bases outside the gene matches: 4. Germline CDR1 and CDR2: SGHVS and FNYEAQ. The CDR3 region has the DNA TGTGCCAGCCTAGCGGAGTTCACCGGGGAGCTGTTTTTT. This sequence encodes CASLAEFTGELFF.

This clonotype has a single count. This may be a read error: a much more frequent sequence differs by one nucleotide. V usage is TRBV13 and J usage is TRBJ1-2; 9 bases agree with TRBD1. Germline V CDR1 and CDR2: PRHDT, FYEKMQ (reference sequence). CDR3 length: 13 amino acids. CDR3 amino acids: CANSHGQGLGYTF. The CDR3 region has the DNA TGTGCCAACAGCCACGGACAGGGGCTTGGCTACACCTTC.

With regard to this clonotype: The CDR3 end shows no conserved phenylalanine or tryptophan, and so a read error is likely. This rearrangement joins TRBV11-3 to TRBJ2-7; a possible D gene is TRBD2 (7 bases). Germline V lookup: CDR1 SGHNT, CDR2 YENEEA. With 5 bases removed from V and 2 bases from J, the gap between germline ends came to 19 bases. The CDR3 loop spans 16 amino acids. The CDR3 DNA follows: TGTGCCAGCAGCCTACTCGGAGGGGGGGGGACCTACGAGCAGTACTAC. As protein: CASSLLGGGGTYEQYY.

The sample holds many counts of this clonotype. The chain joins TRBV14 to TRBJ2-7, with a tentative D call TRBD2 (6 bases). The CDR3 extends over 15 amino acids. Germline CDR1 SGHDN, CDR2 FVKESK. V was cut by 2 bases and J by 1 base, with 12 bases left in between. The CDR3 nucleotides are TGTGCCAGCAGCCAATTAACGACTAGTTCCTACGAGCAGTACTTC. Its protein is CASSQLTTSSYEQYF.

This clonotype occurred many times. CDR3 protein: CASGLQGALTNEKLFF. CDR3 bases: TGTGCCAGCGGATTGCAGGGGGCGCTTACTAATGAAAAACTGTTTTTT. V gene TRBV19 combines with J gene TRBJ1-4; TRBD1 matches at 8 bases. CDR1 and CDR2 (germline): LNHDA, SQIVND (reference sequence). The CDR3 loop spans 16 amino acids. J lost 2 bases, V lost 9 bases, and 11 bases had no gene match.

This clonotype has at least ten counts. The rearrangement links TRBV6-6 to TRBJ2-3, with D uncertain. In germline, CDR1 is MNHNY, CDR2 SVGAGI (reference sequence). V dropped 4 bases and J dropped 3 bases, with 5 bases sitting between them. CDR3 size: 12 residues. In DNA, the CDR3 is TGTGCCAGCAGTTCCGAAACAGATACGCAGTATTTT. Translating gives CASSSETDTQYF.

This clonotype was seen many times. V is TRBV7-9 and J is TRBJ1-5, with D tentatively TRBD1 (5 bases). Trimming took off 1 base at V and 4 bases at J, with 8 bases between the two ends. There are 14 residues in the CDR3. The germline CDR1 and CDR2 sequences are SEHNR and FQNEAQ (reference sequence). The CDR3 DNA reads as TGTGCCAGCAGCTTAGGGGGCCTAAATCAGCCCCAGCATTTT. This sequence encodes CASSLGGLNQPQHF.

The table lists this clonotype with many counts. The gene calls are TRBV24-1 and TRBJ1-5; 7 bases map to TRBD1. The germline V gene encodes CDR1 KGHDR and CDR2 SFDVKD. The CDR3 runs 15 residues. V was pared by 7 bases and J by 5 bases, with 10 bases of the junction left unmatched. The CDR3 region is CATSLTGVGDQPQHF. The CDR3 nucleotides are TGTGCCACCAGCCTCACAGGGGTGGGGGATCAGCCCCAGCATTTT.

The chain combines TRBV13 with TRBJ1-6, with 8 bases aligning to TRBD1. Germline CDR1 and CDR2: PRHDT and FYEKMQ (reference sequence). The CDR3 contains 15 residues. The V and J ends lost 3 bases and 8 bases, in that order; junction bases with no gene match: 6. For the CDR3, the DNA is TGTGCCAGCAGCTTTGACAGGGGAAGTCATTCACCCCTCCACTTT. Its protein product is CASSFDRGSHSPLHF. The variable domain in full, with the rest retrieved from reference TRBV13 and TRBJ1-6, is AAGVIQSPRHLIKEKRETATLKCYPIPRHDTVYWYQQGPGQDPQFLISFYEKMQSDKGSIPDRFSAQQFSDYHSELNMSSLELGDSALYFCASSFDRGSHSPLHFGNGTRLTVT.

This clonotype was observed a few times. The rearrangement links TRBV13 to TRBJ2-7, with 7 nucleotides matching TRBD2. Germline V gives CDR1 PRHDT, CDR2 FYEKMQ (reference sequence). J was trimmed by 0 bases and V by 5 bases; bases with no gene match: 19. There are 19 residues in the CDR3. In nucleotides, the CDR3 is TGTGCCAGCAGCGGCATCGCGGGGGTAATTGGATTGAGCTCCTACGAGCAGTACTTC. Translating gives CASSGIAGVIGLSSYEQYF.

The rearrangement uses TRBV6-1 and TRBJ1-6; TRBD1 aligns across 7 bases. Germline V gene sequence: CDR1 MNHNS, CDR2 SASEGT. CDR3 size: 16 residues. Trimming at V came to 6 bases and at J to 7 bases, leaving 12 bases not matched to a gene. The CDR3 loop is CASRRGIGTANSPLHF. As DNA, the CDR3 is TGTGCCAGCAGGAGGGGAATAGGGACAGCAAATTCACCCCTCCACTTT.

Worth noting for this clonotype: Its ends do not fully match the called genes, so a read error is possible. V gene TRBV9 combines with J gene TRBJ2-3, with a tentative D call TRBD2 (6 bases). CDR1 is SGDLS and CDR2 is YYNGEE in the germline V gene. This CDR3 comprises 15 residues. DNA for the CDR3: TGTGCCAGCAGCGCTTTTTACACTAGCACAGATACGCGGTATTTT. This translates into CASSAFYTSTDTRYF.

This clonotype occurred many times. The chain combines TRBV7-6 with TRBJ2-7; no reliable D call. The germline V gene has CDR1 SGHVS and CDR2 FNYEAQ. The CDR3 is 14 amino acids. V lost 4 bases to trimming and J lost 2 bases, with 12 bases between them. CDR3 sequence (DNA): TGTGCCAGCAGCTCCCAGACTGGGACCTACGAGCAGTACTTC. It codes for CASSSQTGTYEQYF.